This TCR beta chain appears in the sequencing data of a study of Ad26.COV2.S vaccination and SARS-CoV-2 variants. Study information: Ad26.COV2.S was injected intramuscularly once or twice, 56 days apart.

Profiling relied on immunoSEQ multiplex PCR, and the TCRdb table lists in-frame clones only, not all of them. The data contain roughly 400,000 clones, approximately 90% of them singletons. The CDR3 runs 14 residues. V lost 4 bases and J lost 2, with 12 bases in between. Germline loops: CDR1 MGHRA, CDR2 YSYEKL. This clone was seen only a few times. As for treatment: about 20 received Ad26.COV2.S at low or high dose, single or two shots; roughly five received placebo; per-sample allocation not given. Sampling occurred on day 63 after the first vaccine or placebo injection. The receptor comes from a person between 18 and 60 years old who received the Ad26.COV2.S COVID-19 vaccine or a placebo. Sequences were derived from peripheral blood, sampled in a trial of Ad26.COV2.S vaccine versus placebo. This chain connects TRBV4-1 to TRBJ2-7, with D hard to call. CDR3 in amino acids: CASSLMSDAYEQYF. CDR3 DNA sequence: TGCGCCAGCAGCCTAATGAGTGATGCCTACGAGCAGTACTTC.